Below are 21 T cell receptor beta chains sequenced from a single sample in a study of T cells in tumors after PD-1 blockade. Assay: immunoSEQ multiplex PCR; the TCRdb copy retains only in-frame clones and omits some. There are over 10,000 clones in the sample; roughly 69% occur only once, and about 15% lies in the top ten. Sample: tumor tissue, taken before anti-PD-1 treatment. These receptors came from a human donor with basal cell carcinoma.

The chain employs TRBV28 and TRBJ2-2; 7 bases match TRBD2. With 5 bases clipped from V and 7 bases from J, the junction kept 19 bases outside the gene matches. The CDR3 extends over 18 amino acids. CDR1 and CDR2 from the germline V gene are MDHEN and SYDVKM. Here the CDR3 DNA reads TGTGCCAGCAGTCCACCCATCCGGGACTACAAGTTACGCGGGGAGCTGTTTTTT. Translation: CASSPPIRDYKLRGELFF. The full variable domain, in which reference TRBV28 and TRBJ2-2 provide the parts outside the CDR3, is DVKVTQSSRYLVKRTGEKVFLECVQDMDHENMFWYRQDPGLGLRLIYFSYDVKMKEKGDIPEGYSVSREKKERFSLILESASTNQTSMYLCASSPPIRDYKLRGELFFGEGSRLTVL.

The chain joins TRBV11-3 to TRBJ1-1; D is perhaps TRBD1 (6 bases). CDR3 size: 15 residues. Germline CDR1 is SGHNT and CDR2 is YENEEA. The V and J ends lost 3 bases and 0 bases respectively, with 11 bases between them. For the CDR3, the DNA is TGTGCCAGCAGCTTCCGGACAGAGATGAACACTGAAGCTTTCTTT. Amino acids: CASSFRTEMNTEAFF.

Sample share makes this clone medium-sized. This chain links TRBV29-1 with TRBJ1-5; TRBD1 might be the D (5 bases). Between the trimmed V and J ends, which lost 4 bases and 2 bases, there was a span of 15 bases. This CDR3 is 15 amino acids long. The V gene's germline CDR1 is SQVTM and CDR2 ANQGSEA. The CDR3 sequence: CSVAGTPDGNQPQHF. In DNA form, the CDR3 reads TGCAGCGTTGCCGGGACCCCCGACGGCAATCAGCCCCAGCATTTT.

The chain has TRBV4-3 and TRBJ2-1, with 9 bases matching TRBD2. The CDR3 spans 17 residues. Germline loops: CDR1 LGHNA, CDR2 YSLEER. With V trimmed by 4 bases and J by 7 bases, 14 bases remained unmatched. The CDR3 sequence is CASSRTILAGRRNEQFF. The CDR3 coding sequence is TGCGCCAGCAGCCGCACTATACTAGCGGGCCGTAGGAATGAGCAGTTCTTC.

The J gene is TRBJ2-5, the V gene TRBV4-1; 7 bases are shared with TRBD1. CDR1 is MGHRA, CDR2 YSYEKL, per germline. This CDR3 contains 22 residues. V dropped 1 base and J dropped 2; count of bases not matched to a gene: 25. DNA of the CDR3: TGCGCCAGCAGCCAAGCTAAAGCAGGAGGACCGCAAGGACAGGTAGGACAAGAGACCCAGTACTTC. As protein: CASSQAKAGGPQGQVGQETQYF.

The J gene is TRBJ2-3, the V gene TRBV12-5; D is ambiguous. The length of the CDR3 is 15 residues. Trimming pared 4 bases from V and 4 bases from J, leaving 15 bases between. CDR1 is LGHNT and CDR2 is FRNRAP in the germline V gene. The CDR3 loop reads CASGSQSIGSDTQYF. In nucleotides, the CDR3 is TGTGCTAGTGGTTCTCAATCGATAGGATCAGATACGCAGTATTTT.

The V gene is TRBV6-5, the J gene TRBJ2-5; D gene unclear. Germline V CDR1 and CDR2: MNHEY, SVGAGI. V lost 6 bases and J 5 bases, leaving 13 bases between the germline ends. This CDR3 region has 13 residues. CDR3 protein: CASRDFAWETQYF. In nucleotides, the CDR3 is TGTGCCAGCAGGGATTTTGCCTGGGAGACCCAGTACTTC.

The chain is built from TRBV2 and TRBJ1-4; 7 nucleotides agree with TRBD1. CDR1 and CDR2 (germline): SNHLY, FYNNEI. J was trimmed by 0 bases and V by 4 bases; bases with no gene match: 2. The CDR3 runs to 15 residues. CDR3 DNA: TGTGCCAGCAGTGGCCAGGGGGCAACTAATGAAAAACTGTTTTTT. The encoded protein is CASSGQGATNEKLFF.

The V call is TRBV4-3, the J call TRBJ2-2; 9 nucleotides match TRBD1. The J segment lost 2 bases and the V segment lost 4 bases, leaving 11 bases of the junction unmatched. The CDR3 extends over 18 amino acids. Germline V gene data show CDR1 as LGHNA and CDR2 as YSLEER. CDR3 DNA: TGCGCCAGCAGCCGGGGGACCCTGGGACAGGGTAACACCGGGGAGCTGTTTTTT. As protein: CASSRGTLGQGNTGELFF.

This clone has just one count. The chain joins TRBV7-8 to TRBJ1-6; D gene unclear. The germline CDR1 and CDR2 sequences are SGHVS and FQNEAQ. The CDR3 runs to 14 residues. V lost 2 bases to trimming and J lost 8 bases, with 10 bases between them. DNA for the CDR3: TGTGCCAGCAGCTTACGGGCAGCTGATTCACCCCTCCACTTT. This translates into CASSLRAADSPLHF. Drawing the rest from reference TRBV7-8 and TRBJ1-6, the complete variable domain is GAGVSQSPRYKVAKRGQDVALRCDPISGHVSLFWYQQALGQGPEFLTYFQNEAQLDKSGLPSDRFFAERPEGSVSTLKIQRTQQEDSAVYLCASSLRAADSPLHFGNGTRLTVT.

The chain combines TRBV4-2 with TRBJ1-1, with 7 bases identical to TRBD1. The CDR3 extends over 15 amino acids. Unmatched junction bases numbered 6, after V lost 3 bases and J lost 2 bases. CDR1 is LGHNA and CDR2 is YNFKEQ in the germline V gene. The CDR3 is CASSHPDRTNTEAFF. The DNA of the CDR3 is TGTGCCAGCAGCCACCCGGACAGGACAAACACTGAAGCTTTCTTT.

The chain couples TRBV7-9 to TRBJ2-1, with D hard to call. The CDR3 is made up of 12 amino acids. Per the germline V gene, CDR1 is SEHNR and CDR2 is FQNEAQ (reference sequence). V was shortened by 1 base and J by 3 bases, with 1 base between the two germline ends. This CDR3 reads CASSLVYNEQFF. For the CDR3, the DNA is TGTGCCAGCAGCTTAGTCTACAATGAGCAGTTCTTC.

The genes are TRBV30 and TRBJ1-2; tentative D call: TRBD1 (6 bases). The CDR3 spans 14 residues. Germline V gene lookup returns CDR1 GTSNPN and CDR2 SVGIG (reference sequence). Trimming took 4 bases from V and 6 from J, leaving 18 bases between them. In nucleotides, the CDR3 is TGTGCCTGGAATCTCGACAGGAGAAGGAATGGCTACACCTTC. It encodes CAWNLDRRRNGYTF.

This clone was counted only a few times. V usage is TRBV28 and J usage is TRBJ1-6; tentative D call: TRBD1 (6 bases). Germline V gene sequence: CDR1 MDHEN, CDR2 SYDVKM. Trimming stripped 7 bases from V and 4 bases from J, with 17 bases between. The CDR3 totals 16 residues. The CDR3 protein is CASTSWTDSYNSPLHF. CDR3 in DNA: TGTGCCAGCACCTCTTGGACGGACAGTTATAATTCACCCCTCCACTTT.

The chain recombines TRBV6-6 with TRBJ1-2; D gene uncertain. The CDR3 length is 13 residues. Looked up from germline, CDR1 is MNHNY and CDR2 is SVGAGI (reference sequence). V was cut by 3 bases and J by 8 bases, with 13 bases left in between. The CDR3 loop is CASSYQNSLGYTF. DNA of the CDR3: TGTGCCAGCAGTTATCAGAACTCCCTGGGCTACACCTTC.

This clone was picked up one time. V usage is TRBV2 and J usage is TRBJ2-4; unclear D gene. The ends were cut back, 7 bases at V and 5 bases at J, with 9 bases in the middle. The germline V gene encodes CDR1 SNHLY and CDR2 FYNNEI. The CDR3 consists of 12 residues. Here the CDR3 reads CASNELQNIQYF. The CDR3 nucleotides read TGTGCCAGCAACGAGCTGCAAAACATTCAGTACTTC.

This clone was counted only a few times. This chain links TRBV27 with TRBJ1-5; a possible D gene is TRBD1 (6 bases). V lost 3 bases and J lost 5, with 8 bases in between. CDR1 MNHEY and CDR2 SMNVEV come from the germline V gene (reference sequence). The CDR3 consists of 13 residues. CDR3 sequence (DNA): TGTGCCAGCAGTTTTACAGGGTATCAGCCCCAGCATTTT. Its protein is CASSFTGYQPQHF.

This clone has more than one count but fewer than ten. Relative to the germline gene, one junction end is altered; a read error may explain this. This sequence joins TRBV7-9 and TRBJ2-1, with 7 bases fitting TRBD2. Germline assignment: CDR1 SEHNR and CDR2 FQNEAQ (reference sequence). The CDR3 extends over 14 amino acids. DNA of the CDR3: TGTGCCAGCACCTTAGGTAGCGGGTACAATGAGCAGTTCTTC. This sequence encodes CASTLGSGYNEQFF.

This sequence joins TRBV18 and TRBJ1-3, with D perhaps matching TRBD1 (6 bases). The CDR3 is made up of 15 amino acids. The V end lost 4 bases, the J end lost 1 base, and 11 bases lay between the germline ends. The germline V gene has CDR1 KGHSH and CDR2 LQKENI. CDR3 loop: CASSLTGQSGNTIYF. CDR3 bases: TGTGCCAGCTCACTCACAGGACAGTCTGGAAACACCATATATTTT.

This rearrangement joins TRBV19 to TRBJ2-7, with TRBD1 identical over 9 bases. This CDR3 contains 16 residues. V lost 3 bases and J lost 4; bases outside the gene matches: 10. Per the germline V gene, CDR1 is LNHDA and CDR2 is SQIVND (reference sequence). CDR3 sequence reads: CASSMGPGTGSYEQYF. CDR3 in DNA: TGTGCCAGTAGTATGGGCCCCGGGACAGGGAGTTACGAGCAGTACTTC. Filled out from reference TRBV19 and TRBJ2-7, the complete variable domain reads DGGITQSPKYLFRKEGQNVTLSCEQNLNHDAMYWYRQDPGQGLRLIYYSQIVNDFQKGDIAEGYSVSREKKESFPLTVTSAQKNPTAFYLCASSMGPGTGSYEQYFGPGTRLTVT.

The CDR3 nucleotides read TGCGCCAGCAGCGTGGACAGACCTGGAGATACGCAGTATTTT. As protein: CASSVDRPGDTQYF. The chain links TRBV5-1 to TRBJ2-3; D perhaps matches TRBD1 (6 bases). The germline gives CDR1 SGHRS, CDR2 YFSETQ. Trimming took 4 bases from V and 5 from J, leaving 14 bases between them. This CDR3 is built from 14 residues.